These T cell receptor beta chains were read from a single sample in a study of post-analysis software for immune sequencing data. TCRdb passed the PCR reads through MiXCR, listing each CDR3 protein once. The table records 800,000 to 950,000 distinct CDR3 sequences, approximately 53% of them present only once. The specimen was blood. The receptor set was obtained from a girl between 10 and 17 years old with multiple sclerosis. Each CDR3 is given with its conserved first and last residue. The D gene is left open where the match is weak. The size entry is marked missing in some rows and otherwise reads once, few, many or a size class.

v_gene,len,abundance,j_gene,d_gene,CDR3nt,CDR3aa
TRBV15,15,-,TRBJ2-5,TRBD2,TGTGCCACCAGCAGAGATGGGAGGGTGGGTGCGACCCAGTACTTC,CATSRDGRVGATQYF
TRBV4-2,18,-,TRBJ2-2,-,TGTGCCAGCAGCCAAGATCTCGGGAGGGGGCGCGGCACCGGGGAGCTGTTTTTT,CASSQDLGRGRGTGELFF
TRBV27,14,-,TRBJ1-1,-,TGTGCCAGCAGCCGCGACACCCATGGGACTGAAGCTTTCTTT,CASSRDTHGTEAFF
TRBV20-1,13,-,TRBJ1-1,TRBD1,TGCAGTGCGTCGCCGGGACAGAGATCCGTAGCTTTCTTT,CSASPGQRSVAFF
TRBV6-6,16,-,TRBJ2-1,-,TGTGCCAGCACCCACTGGGCAGTCGGCTCCTACAATGAGCAGTTCTTC,CASTHWAVGSYNEQFF
TRBV5-1,14,-,TRBJ2-4,-,TGCGCCAGCAGCTCCGGACCGTCGGGGGACATTCAGTACTTC,CASSSGPSGDIQYF
TRBV6-5,15,-,TRBJ1-2,TRBD1,TGTGCCAGCAGTTACGGGTTAGGGGGCGACTATGGCTACACCTTC,CASSYGLGGDYGYTF
TRBV20-1,17,-,TRBJ2-5,TRBD2,TGCAGTGCTAGAGAGGGACTAGCGGGGGGCCTTCAAGAGACCCAGTACTTC,CSAREGLAGGLQETQYF
TRBV12-3/TRBV12-4,16,-,TRBJ2-1,TRBD2,TGTGCCAGCAGTCCGTGGACTAGCGGGAAAAACAATGAGCAGTTCTTC,CASSPWTSGKNNEQFF
TRBV2,15,-,TRBJ1-5,TRBD1,TGTGCCAGCAGTGTGTTCGGGACAGACAATCAGCCCCAGCATTTT,CASSVFGTDNQPQHF
TRBV7-9,15,once,TRBJ2-7,TRBD2,TGTGCCGGCAGCATGGTAGTAGCGGGGAACTACGAGCAGTACTTC,CAGSMVVAGNYEQYF
TRBV20-1,13,-,TRBJ1-1,-,TGCAGTGCCCGACAGCCTTTGAACACTGAAGCTTTCTTT,CSARQPLNTEAFF
TRBV5-1,16,few,TRBJ2-7,-,TGCGCCAGCAGCTGGTCACCGGGACACTCTACCTACGAGCAGTACTTC,CASSWSPGHSTYEQYF
TRBV20-1,14,-,TRBJ2-1,-,TGCAGTGCACCGCACAGGGAGAGTCGCAATGAGCAGTTCTTC,CSAPHRESRNEQFF
TRBV12-3/TRBV12-4,12,-,TRBJ2-7,-,TGTGCCAGCCAGTTGTCCGGTAGCGAGCAGTACTTC,CASQLSGSEQYF
TRBV5-6,13,-,TRBJ2-7,-,TGTGCCAGCAGCTTGTCACATCCCTACGAGCAGTACTTC,CASSLSHPYEQYF
TRBV27,16,-,TRBJ2-4,-,TGTGCCAGCAGTTTGAGAGAACAGGTAGCCAAAAACATTCAGTACTTC,CASSLREQVAKNIQYF
TRBV5-1,13,-,TRBJ2-7,TRBD1,TGCGCCAGCTGGACAGGCGACTCCTACGAGCAGTACTTC,CASWTGDSYEQYF
TRBV6-5,15,-,TRBJ2-1,TRBD1,TGTGCCAGCAGTAAAGAGACAGGGCTGGGCGATGAGCAGTTCTTC,CASSKETGLGDEQFF
TRBV15,16,-,TRBJ2-6,-,TGTGCCACCAGCAGGGGAGACAGCTCTGGGGCCAACGTCCTGACTTTC,CATSRGDSSGANVLTF
TRBV6-6,12,few,TRBJ2-3,-,TGTGCCAGCATGAGGTTAACAGATACGCAGTATTTT,CASMRLTDTQYF
TRBV27,14,few,TRBJ1-1,-,TGTGCCAGCATACCAACCCCTGTCAACACTGAAGCTTTCTTT,CASIPTPVNTEAFF
TRBV7-9,14,-,TRBJ2-7,TRBD1,TGTGCCGGCAGCTTAGGGACAGGGGGTGACGAGCAGTACTTC,CAGSLGTGGDEQYF
TRBV5-1,15,-,TRBJ1-5,-,TGCGCCAGCAGCTTGGAGAGTTTTAGCAATCAGCCCCAGCATTTT,CASSLESFSNQPQHF
TRBV6-6,16,-,TRBJ2-1,-,TGTGCCAGCAGTTACTCCCAGGGCAGGGGTGGAAGTGAGCAGTTCTTC,CASSYSQGRGGSEQFF
TRBV5-1,15,-,TRBJ1-2,TRBD1,TGCGCCAGCAGCAGCCTGGGACAGGGAGCCTATGGCTACACCTTC,CASSSLGQGAYGYTF
TRBV20-1,13,-,TRBJ2-1,TRBD2,TGCAGTGCAAGGACTAGCGCACGGAGTGAGCAGTTCTTC,CSARTSARSEQFF
TRBV5-6,16,-,TRBJ2-5,TRBD1,TGTGCCAGCAGCGGGGACAGGGGTTTGTACCAAGAGACCCAGTACTTC,CASSGDRGLYQETQYF
TRBV5-1,15,-,TRBJ2-7,-,TGCGCCAGCAGGGGGGGGCCGACTAGTGTATTCGAGCAGTACTTC,CASRGGPTSVFEQYF
TRBV7-2,15,once,TRBJ1-2,-,TGTGCCAGCAGCTTATCCCTCTCGGGTGTCAATGGCTACACCTTC,CASSLSLSGVNGYTF
TRBV2,15,-,TRBJ2-1,-,TGTGCCAGCAGCGTCGTCCCGGGACTTTACAATGAGCAGTTCTTC,CASSVVPGLYNEQFF
TRBV20-1,14,-,TRBJ2-5,TRBD2,TGCAGTGCTAAGCGGGGGAGTGTACAAGAGACCCAGTACTTC,CSAKRGSVQETQYF
TRBV6-2/TRBV6-3,16,-,TRBJ2-7,-,TGTGCCAGCAGTTACTCTCGGGGACCGCGTAGTTACGAGCAGTACTTC,CASSYSRGPRSYEQYF
TRBV11-2,14,few,TRBJ1-5,TRBD1,TGTGCCAGCAGACAGGGGGCGCCGGGTCAGCCCCAGCATTTT,CASRQGAPGQPQHF
TRBV7-8,19,-,TRBJ2-6,TRBD2,TGTGCCAGCAGCTTAGGTTATCGGGGGGAAGGCTCTGGGGCCAACGTCCTGACTTTC,CASSLGYRGEGSGANVLTF
TRBV9,13,-,TRBJ2-5,TRBD2,TGTGCCAGCAGCGCTAGCGGGAGAGAGACCCAGTACTTC,CASSASGRETQYF
TRBV27,15,-,TRBJ2-7,TRBD2,TGTGCCAGCAGTTCATGGACTAGCGGCACCTACGAGCAGTACTTC,CASSSWTSGTYEQYF
TRBV6-2/TRBV6-3,15,few,TRBJ2-1,TRBD2,TGTGCCAGCAGGTCTAGCGGGAGGGCCGTAGATGAGCAGTTCTTC,CASRSSGRAVDEQFF
TRBV6-2/TRBV6-3,18,few,TRBJ1-5,-,TGTGCCAGCAGTTACAGGATAAACTCACCAAATAGCAATCAGCCCCAGCATTTT,CASSYRINSPNSNQPQHF
TRBV20-1,16,few,TRBJ2-6,-,TGCAGTGCTAGAGTTCAGCGACGCTCTGGGGCCAACGTCCTGACTTTC,CSARVQRRSGANVLTF
TRBV5-1,12,once,TRBJ2-1,-,TGCGCCAGCAGGGAGGGTGCGTTCGAGCAGTTCTTC,CASREGAFEQFF
TRBV7-9,13,-,TRBJ2-5,-,TGTGCCAGCAGCGCGGCAACTCAAGAGACCCAGTACTTC,CASSAATQETQYF
TRBV20-1,18,-,TRBJ2-3,TRBD2,TGCAGTGCTAGAGATAGTAGGGGACTAGCGGGACTGGGGGATACGCAGTATTTT,CSARDSRGLAGLGDTQYF
TRBV12-3/TRBV12-4,16,-,TRBJ2-7,-,TGTGCCAGTAGTTCAGGAAGTAGGTGGGTCTCCTACGAGCAGTACTTC,CASSSGSRWVSYEQYF
TRBV7-6,15,few,TRBJ2-5,TRBD1,TGTGCCAGCAGCCGGGGACAGATACTCCAAGAGACCCAGTACTTC,CASSRGQILQETQYF
TRBV28,13,few,TRBJ2-7,-,TGTGCCAGCAGTCAACTCGACAGCTACGAGCAGTACTTC,CASSQLDSYEQYF
TRBV12-3/TRBV12-4,13,-,TRBJ1-5,TRBD1,TGTGCCAGCAGTTCCGACAGGGGATGGCCCCAGCATTTT,CASSSDRGWPQHF
TRBV5-6,14,-,TRBJ2-4,-,TGTGCCAGCAGCCCCGACAGGATGAGGAACATTCAGTACTTC,CASSPDRMRNIQYF
TRBV12-3/TRBV12-4,17,many,TRBJ2-6,-,TGTGCCAGCAGCCGACAGGCCCAAAGATCTGGGGCCAACGTCCTGACTTTC,CASSRQAQRSGANVLTF
TRBV6-5,12,few,TRBJ2-7,-,TGTGCCAGCAGTTACGCAGGGATCGAGCAGTACTTC,CASSYAGIEQYF
TRBV18,14,few,TRBJ2-5,-,TGTGCCAGCTCACCACCGGAGGGTCAAGAGACCCAGTACTTC,CASSPPEGQETQYF
TRBV7-9,16,few,TRBJ1-2,-,TGTGCCAGCAGCTTAGGGACCCCGCGGGCCAACTATGGCTACACCTTC,CASSLGTPRANYGYTF
TRBV12-3/TRBV12-4,13,-,TRBJ1-2,-,TGTGCCAGCAGTTTAGCGCAGGGCCGTGGCTACACCTTC,CASSLAQGRGYTF
TRBV27,13,few,TRBJ1-5,-,TGTGCCAGCAGTATGGGGGCGGATCAGCCCCAGCATTTT,CASSMGADQPQHF
TRBV7-9,15,-,TRBJ2-4,-,TGTGCCAGCAGCATCCCAGCCGGAACGGCGCGTGAGCAGTACTTC,CASSIPAGTAREQYF
TRBV4-1,15,-,TRBJ1-5,-,TGCGCCAGCAGCCAAGACCCATATAGCAATCAGCCCCAGCATTTT,CASSQDPYSNQPQHF
TRBV6-6,16,-,TRBJ1-2,-,TGTGCCAGCACACACTCATTGGGCAGGGAGATCTATGGCTACACCTTC,CASTHSLGREIYGYTF
TRBV20-1,12,few,TRBJ2-7,-,TGCAGTGCTAGGGGGGCTTCCTACGAGCAGTACTTC,CSARGASYEQYF
TRBV27,14,once,TRBJ2-7,-,TGTGCCAGCGCCCGTTGGGGGGACTCCTACGAGCAGTACTTC,CASARWGDSYEQYF